The sequence of this TCR beta chain was determined in a study of T cell responses to AZD1222 COVID-19 vaccine. General study points: Vaccine-associated CD4 TCRs spanned spike, dominant at 160-218 and 743-854. Rises in breadth and depth of Spike-specific TCRs came after two AZD1222 doses.

As for this clone: Antigen: not known.

Measured with immunoSEQ multiplex PCR; TCRdb has only the in-frame clones, and not every one. The table shows 100,000 to 130,000 clones, with 87% occurring only once. The ends were cut back, 4 bases at V and 6 bases at J, with 13 bases in the middle. This CDR3 comprises 13 residues. The genes are TRBV12-3 or TRBV12-4 and TRBJ2-7, with D possibly matching TRBD1 (6 bases). The sequencing used peripheral blood, collected on day 0 of AZD1222 vaccination. The sequence was collected from an adult in good health. CDR3 sequence (DNA): TGTGCCAGCAGTTCGCGCAGGGGTGTCGAGCAGTACTTC. Its translation is CASSSRRGVEQYF.